The clone carrying this TCR beta chain has ten or more counts. The data were obtained in a study of T cells after yellow fever vaccination. Germline CDR1 DFQATT, CDR2 SNEGSKA (reference sequence). After removal of 4 bases from V and 7 bases from J, the junction contained 13 bases not matched to a gene. The CDR3 has 15 amino acids. TCRdb reanalysed the 5' RACE reads using MiXCR and keeps one entry per CDR3 protein. The data contain 200,000 to 300,000 distinct CDR3 sequences, less than 8.5% of them singletons. The material sequenced was CD4+ T cells sorted from PBMCs, taken 15 days after the yellow fever booster vaccination. This sequence originates from a young man who received the YFV17D yellow fever vaccine. This chain connects TRBV20-1 to TRBJ2-1; 7 positions agree with TRBD2. CDR3 loop: CSAMSSGRAMNEQFF. In nucleotides, the CDR3 is TGCAGTGCTATGTCGAGTGGGAGGGCCATGAATGAGCAGTTCTTC.